This entry lists 2 T cell receptor beta chains sequenced from one sample in a study of blood T cell repertoires in COVID-19. TCRdb's table, derived via immunoSEQ multiplex PCR, lists solely in-frame clones and lacks some. The sample comprises roughly 70,000 clones, under 95% of which are singletons, and 8.5% rests with the top ten. The sequencing input was peripheral blood. These receptors were taken from a human donor in a cohort sampled during active COVID-19.

J is TRBJ2-7 and V is TRBV30, with 11 bases aligning to TRBD2. The J segment lost 2 bases and the V segment lost 5 bases, leaving 8 bases of the junction unmatched. This CDR3 contains 15 residues. Germline assignment: CDR1 GTSNPN and CDR2 SVGIG (reference sequence). The CDR3: CAWPLAGGPTYEQYF. The CDR3, as DNA: TGTGCCTGGCCCCTAGCGGGGGGCCCGACCTACGAGCAGTACTTC.

The CDR3 loop is CASSLEEWGYGYGYTF. The DNA of the CDR3 is TGCGCCAGCAGCTTGGAGGAATGGGGCTATGGCTATGGCTACACCTTC. The chain combines TRBV5-1 with TRBJ1-2, with D perhaps matching TRBD1 (5 bases). The CDR3 is made up of 16 amino acids. The germline CDR1 and CDR2 sequences are SGHRS and YFSETQ. Between the trimmed V and J ends, which lost 0 bases and 4 bases, there was a span of 16 bases.